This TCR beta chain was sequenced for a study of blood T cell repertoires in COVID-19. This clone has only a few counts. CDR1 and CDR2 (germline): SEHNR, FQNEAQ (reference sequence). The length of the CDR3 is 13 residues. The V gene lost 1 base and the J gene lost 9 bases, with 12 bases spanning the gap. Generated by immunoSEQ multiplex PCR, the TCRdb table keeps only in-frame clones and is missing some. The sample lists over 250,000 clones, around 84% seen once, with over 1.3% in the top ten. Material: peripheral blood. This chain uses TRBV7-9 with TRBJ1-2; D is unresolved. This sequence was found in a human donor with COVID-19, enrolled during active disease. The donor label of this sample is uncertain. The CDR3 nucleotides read TGTGCCAGCAGCTTAGGGGTTCTGGAGCGCTACACCTTC. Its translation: CASSLGVLERYTF.